The present T cell receptor beta chain was sequenced within a study of CD8 T cells in ankylosing spondylitis listed by TCRdb under 2017. With respect to the entire study: T cell receptor beta repertoires were profiled in healthy donors and ankylosing spondylitis patients so that disease-linked TCR variants could be found. The full study cohort comprised roughly 24 ankylosing spondylitis patients and 85 to 120 healthy donors. Peripheral blood was sampled, and synovial fluid was additionally collected from ankylosing spondylitis patients. The paper's findings and limits, for the study overall: The disease-linked clones showed a CD8+ phenotype and occurred at relatively low frequencies in peripheral blood. Blood from ankylosing spondylitis patients appeared to be characterized by a TCR beta motif made up of about 8 highly homologous amino acid variants. The disease-linked clones were reported as significantly enriched in matched synovial fluid samples from ankylosing spondylitis patients. Some TCR beta motif variants had previously been reported in synovial fluid and blood of reactive arthritis patients, which suggested common disease-initiation mechanisms.

This clonotype has at least ten counts. It lacks a known antigen. The sample holds no much larger clone one base away, and base qualities are not on file. TCRdb records Illumina HiSeq 2500 as the sequencer. Quantitative 5'-RACE with molecular barcodes was used to prepare TCR beta libraries. In the authors' own workflow: To identify disease-linked TCR variants, a new computational method was used, one built on a probabilistic model of VDJ rearrangement. In TCRdb, the public reads were trimmed at Q25 with fastp and aligned with MiXCR, with productive beta chains retained. Each record represents a unique CDR3 protein, reported with the most common genes and DNA among its rows. The V and J calls come from TCRdb's annotation, not from the publication. The sample table records about 240,000 distinct CDR3 sequences; about 24% of these occur just once. Roughly 0.67% of the sample belongs to the ten largest clones.

V trim: 5 bases; J trim: 4 bases; unmatched bases: 10. The cysteine opens and the phenylalanine closes a CDR3 of 15 amino acids. Of all the DNA, just the CDR3 is kept, 45 bases in frame from base 1. CDR1 and CDR2, looked up from the germline V gene (reference sequence), are DFQATT and SNEGSKA. The sample comprised blood, either unsorted or a sorted T cell fraction (not recorded which). This sequence uses TRBV20-1 and TRBJ2-1; TRBD2 aligns with 8 central bases. This TCR derives from a male donor with ankylosing spondylitis or in good health (not recorded which). Here is the DNA: TGCAGTGCTGAAAACCGGGGGGGCCATTACAATGAGCAGTTCTTC. This is translated as CSAENRGGHYNEQFF.